This TCR beta chain was documented in a study of Graves' ophthalmopathy and Graves' hyperthyroidism. Trimming cost V 2 bases and J 6 bases; bases outside gene matches: 8. Germline V CDR1 and CDR2: SGHTA, FQGTGA. The CDR3 extends over 16 amino acids. Ophthalmopathic donors had moderate-to-severe activity, CAS ≥3 and NOSPECS ≥4, with disease that had lasted under 3 months. The starting material, roughly 9.4 ml of fresh peripheral blood, provided the PBMCs. TCR beta CDR3 amplification used RNA transcripts. HTBI primers served in a first-round RT-PCR, which a second-round multiplex PCR followed. MiXCR, run by TCRdb on the multiplex PCR reads, gives a single entry per CDR3 protein. The profile shows a few hundred thousand distinct CDR3 sequences, around a fifth of them singletons.

The sequencing input was peripheral blood. This sequence originates from a woman aged 50 to 60 with Graves' ophthalmopathy. This chain connects TRBV7-3 to TRBJ2-2; the match to TRBD1 covers 8 bases. The CDR3 sequence: CASSLQGRGLAGELFF. The CDR3 nucleotides are TGTGCCAGCAGCTTACAAGGCAGGGGGCTGGCCGGGGAGCTGTTTTTT.